The clone carrying this TCR beta chain was counted at least ten times. Its specificity is unknown. Trimming pared 0 bases from V and 6 bases from J, leaving 9 bases between. CDR1 is SGHRS, CDR2 YFSETQ, per germline. The CDR3 extends over 13 amino acids. TCRdb fed the RT-PCR reads into MiXCR, producing one record per CDR3 protein. Of about 570,000 distinct CDR3 sequences listed, around 11% are singletons. The data were taken from a study of response to subunit inactivated influenza vaccine. Study-wide findings and caveats: The study's authors posited that every seasonal influenza vaccination enlists few new T cells.

These sequences were also reported in another study, on T cells expressing NK-cell markers. That work contributes: UMIs accompanied the 5'RACE template switching by which TCR beta cDNA was made. It was sorted CD3+CD56-NKG2C+, CD3+CD56+NKG2C- and CD3+CD56+NKG2C+ T cells that provided the TCR beta repertoires. Dominant NKG2C+ clonotypes accounted for roughly 1.0-8% of CD8+ T cells in several donors. There were a handful of donors in whom these clonotypes also led the CD3+CD56-NKG2C+ fraction.

The TCR comes from a man in his fifties or sixties who received an inactivated influenza vaccine. The sample was PBMCs from blood, taken on the day of vaccination. V gene TRBV5-1 combines with J gene TRBJ1-1, with unresolved D. In DNA form, the CDR3 reads TGCGCCAGCAGCTTGGTGTCTGGGGCTGAAGCTTTCTTT. It encodes CASSLVSGAEAFF.